A selection of T cell receptor beta chains follows, all from one sample in a study of beta chain features in type 1 diabetes. The assay was immunoSEQ multiplex PCR, and TCRdb's table has in-frame clones only and misses some. The sample includes about 260,000 clones, less than 30% of them seen just once. The sequencing input was naive CD4+ T cells from blood. These receptors were taken from a woman aged 25 to 39 with type 1 diabetes. CDR3s include the opening cysteine and the closing phenylalanine or tryptophan. Each record gives: V gene, clone size, J gene, D gene, CDR3 DNA, CDR3 protein. D genes are given only for firm matches. The listing skips clone size in some rows; elsewhere it reads once, few, many or a size class.

v_call: TRBV5-6; clone_size: -; j_call: TRBJ1-2; d_call: -; cdr3_nt: TGTGCCAGCAGCTTGGACAGAACTAACTATGGCTACACCTTC; cdr3_aa: CASSLDRTNYGYTF
v_call: TRBV6-6; clone_size: few; j_call: TRBJ2-3; d_call: -; cdr3_nt: TGTGCCAGCAGCGGCCCGAAGGGGACAGATACGCAGTATTTT; cdr3_aa: CASSGPKGTDTQYF
v_call: TRBV18; clone_size: -; j_call: TRBJ1-1; d_call: -; cdr3_nt: TGTGCCAGCTCACCCAGGGGGAACACTGAAGCTTTCTTT; cdr3_aa: CASSPRGNTEAFF
v_call: TRBV20-1; clone_size: -; j_call: TRBJ2-3; d_call: -; cdr3_nt: TGCAGTGCTCGACTAGCAGATACGCAGTATTTT; cdr3_aa: CSARLADTQYF
v_call: TRBV7-9; clone_size: -; j_call: TRBJ2-5; d_call: -; cdr3_nt: TGTGCCAGCAGCTCTTTCTTACCCGCCTCGGAAGAGACCCAGTACTTC; cdr3_aa: CASSSFLPASEETQYF
v_call: TRBV21-1; clone_size: few; j_call: TRBJ2-6; d_call: -; cdr3_nt: TGTGCCAGCTTGAGCGACTCTGGGGCCAACGTCCTGACTTTC; cdr3_aa: CASLSDSGANVLTF
v_call: TRBV4-2; clone_size: few; j_call: TRBJ2-4; d_call: -; cdr3_nt: TGTGCCAGCAGCCAAGATAGTTCTGTTCAGTACTTC; cdr3_aa: CASSQDSSVQYF
v_call: TRBV28; clone_size: few; j_call: TRBJ1-1; d_call: -; cdr3_nt: TGTGCCAGCAGTTCACGCGGAAAAGACAGGAACACTGAAGCTTTCTTT; cdr3_aa: CASSSRGKDRNTEAFF
v_call: TRBV29-1; clone_size: few; j_call: TRBJ2-1; d_call: TRBD2; cdr3_nt: TGCAGCGGCCGGGAGGCGTCCTACAATGAGCAGTTCTTC; cdr3_aa: CSGREASYNEQFF
v_call: TRBV2; clone_size: few; j_call: TRBJ2-2; d_call: -; cdr3_nt: TGTGCCAGCAGTGTTAGCGGAGTGGCGAACACCGGGGAGCTGTTTTTT; cdr3_aa: CASSVSGVANTGELFF
v_call: TRBV30; clone_size: -; j_call: TRBJ1-1; d_call: -; cdr3_nt: TGTGCCTGGAGTGTTGCCTATGAAACTGAAGCTTTCTTT; cdr3_aa: CAWSVAYETEAFF
v_call: TRBV19; clone_size: few; j_call: TRBJ2-5; d_call: -; cdr3_nt: TGTGCCAGTAGTATGGTTAGCTCGACCCAGTACTTC; cdr3_aa: CASSMVSSTQYF
v_call: TRBV7-6; clone_size: -; j_call: TRBJ1-2; d_call: -; cdr3_nt: TGTGCCAGCAGCTTAATGTCCGGCGGAGTAAACTATGGCTACACCTTC; cdr3_aa: CASSLMSGGVNYGYTF
v_call: TRBV5-1; clone_size: -; j_call: TRBJ2-1; d_call: TRBD2; cdr3_nt: TGCGCCAGCAGCTCCCCCGGGACTAGCGGTCCCAGGGAGCAGTTCTTC; cdr3_aa: CASSSPGTSGPREQFF
v_call: TRBV18; clone_size: -; j_call: TRBJ1-5; d_call: TRBD1; cdr3_nt: TGTGCCAGCTCACCTGGACAGGGCTATCAGCCCCAGCATTTT; cdr3_aa: CASSPGQGYQPQHF
v_call: TRBV9; clone_size: -; j_call: TRBJ2-2; d_call: -; cdr3_nt: TGTGCCAGCACTCCGAGCGCGAACACCGGGGAGCTGTTTTTT; cdr3_aa: CASTPSANTGELFF
v_call: TRBV11-3; clone_size: -; j_call: TRBJ2-3; d_call: -; cdr3_nt: TGTGCCAGCAGCAAGACTACCTTTACAGATACGCAGTATTTT; cdr3_aa: CASSKTTFTDTQYF
v_call: TRBV5-1; clone_size: -; j_call: TRBJ2-5; d_call: -; cdr3_nt: TGCGCCAGCAGCAAGAGTCAAGAGACCCAGTACTTC; cdr3_aa: CASSKSQETQYF
v_call: TRBV5-6; clone_size: few; j_call: TRBJ1-1; d_call: -; cdr3_nt: TGTGCCAGCAGCTCTGAGAGGAACACTGAAGCTTTCTTT; cdr3_aa: CASSSERNTEAFF
v_call: TRBV9; clone_size: few; j_call: TRBJ2-1; d_call: -; cdr3_nt: TGTGCCAGCAGCCGCCTCAGCGGAAGCTCCTACAATGAGCAGTTCTTC; cdr3_aa: CASSRLSGSSYNEQFF
v_call: TRBV29-1; clone_size: -; j_call: TRBJ2-7; d_call: TRBD1; cdr3_nt: TGCAGCGTGGCGGGACAGGGGCGTTACGAGCAGTACTTC; cdr3_aa: CSVAGQGRYEQYF
v_call: TRBV30; clone_size: -; j_call: TRBJ2-7; d_call: -; cdr3_nt: TGTGCCTGGACAGTGTCCTCCTACGAGCAGTACTTC; cdr3_aa: CAWTVSSYEQYF
v_call: TRBV18; clone_size: -; j_call: TRBJ2-7; d_call: TRBD1; cdr3_nt: TGTGCCAGCTCTCTACAGGGGGTGTTGCACGAGCAGTACTTC; cdr3_aa: CASSLQGVLHEQYF
v_call: TRBV4-1; clone_size: -; j_call: TRBJ2-7; d_call: TRBD2; cdr3_nt: TGCGCCAGCAGCCAAGAGGGGCTAGCGGGATACACCTACGAGCAGTACTTC; cdr3_aa: CASSQEGLAGYTYEQYF
v_call: TRBV27; clone_size: -; j_call: TRBJ1-5; d_call: -; cdr3_nt: TGTGCCAGCAGTCCCATTACGGGGGGCAATCAGCCCCAGCATTTT; cdr3_aa: CASSPITGGNQPQHF
v_call: TRBV29-1; clone_size: -; j_call: TRBJ2-5; d_call: -; cdr3_nt: TGCAGCGGTAGGGGACAATCGGAGACCCAGTACTTC; cdr3_aa: CSGRGQSETQYF
v_call: TRBV18; clone_size: -; j_call: TRBJ2-1; d_call: -; cdr3_nt: TGTGCCAGCTCACCATTGACTGGGAGCTCCTACAATGAGCAGTTCTTC; cdr3_aa: CASSPLTGSSYNEQFF
v_call: TRBV5-1; clone_size: -; j_call: TRBJ1-2; d_call: TRBD1; cdr3_nt: TGCGCCAGCAGCAAAGGACAGGGACCCTATGGCTACACCTTC; cdr3_aa: CASSKGQGPYGYTF
v_call: TRBV25-1; clone_size: few; j_call: TRBJ1-2; d_call: -; cdr3_nt: TGTGCCAGCAGTGAATATGGAGGGATAGGAGCTAACTATGGCTACACCTTC; cdr3_aa: CASSEYGGIGANYGYTF
v_call: TRBV7-3; clone_size: once; j_call: TRBJ2-3; d_call: -; cdr3_nt: TGTGCCAGCAGCTTGCAGATAGCGACGGATGGCACAGATACGCAGTATTTT; cdr3_aa: CASSLQIATDGTDTQYF
v_call: TRBV6-5; clone_size: -; j_call: TRBJ2-7; d_call: -; cdr3_nt: TGTGCCACAGGACCGAGGGGACTCGAGCAGTACTTC; cdr3_aa: CATGPRGLEQYF
v_call: TRBV30; clone_size: few; j_call: TRBJ1-3; d_call: -; cdr3_nt: TGTGCCTGGAGTATTGGAGGGAATGGAAACACCATATATTTT; cdr3_aa: CAWSIGGNGNTIYF
v_call: TRBV25-1; clone_size: few; j_call: TRBJ2-5; d_call: TRBD1; cdr3_nt: TGTGCCAGCAGTGATCCCCGGACAGGGGGAGAGACCCAGTACTTC; cdr3_aa: CASSDPRTGGETQYF